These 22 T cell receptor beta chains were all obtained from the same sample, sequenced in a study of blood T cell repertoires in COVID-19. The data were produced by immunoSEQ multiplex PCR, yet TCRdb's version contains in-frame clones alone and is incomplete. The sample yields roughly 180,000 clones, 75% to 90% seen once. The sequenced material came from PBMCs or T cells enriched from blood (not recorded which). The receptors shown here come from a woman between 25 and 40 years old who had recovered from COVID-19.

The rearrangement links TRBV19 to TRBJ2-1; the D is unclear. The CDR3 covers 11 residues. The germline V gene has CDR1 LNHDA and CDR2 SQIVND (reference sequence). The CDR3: CASATYNEQFF. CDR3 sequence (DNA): TGTGCTTCCGCGACCTACAATGAGCAGTTCTTC.

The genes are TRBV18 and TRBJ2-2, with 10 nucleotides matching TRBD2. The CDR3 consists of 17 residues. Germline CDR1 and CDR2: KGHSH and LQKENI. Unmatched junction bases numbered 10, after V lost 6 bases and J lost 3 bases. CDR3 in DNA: TGTGCCAGCTCCGCTAGAGCTAGCGGGAGTTACACCGGGGAGCTGTTTTTT. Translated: CASSARASGSYTGELFF.

CDR3 loop: CASSSFLGTDSGNTIYF. CDR3 in DNA: TGTGCCAGCAGCTCTTTTTTGGGGACAGACTCTGGAAACACCATATATTTT. The V call is TRBV5-8, the J call TRBJ1-3; 7 bases agree with TRBD1. Germline CDR1 is SGHTS and CDR2 is YDEGEE. The CDR3 contains 17 residues. With V trimmed by 3 bases and J by 0 bases, 9 bases remained unmatched.

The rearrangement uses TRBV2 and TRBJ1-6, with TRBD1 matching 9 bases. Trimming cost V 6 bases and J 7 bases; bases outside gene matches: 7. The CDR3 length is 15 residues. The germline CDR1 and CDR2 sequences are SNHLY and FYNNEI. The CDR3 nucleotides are TGTGCCAGCAGCTTAGGACAGGGGTCGAATTCACCCCTCCACTTT. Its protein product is CASSLGQGSNSPLHF.

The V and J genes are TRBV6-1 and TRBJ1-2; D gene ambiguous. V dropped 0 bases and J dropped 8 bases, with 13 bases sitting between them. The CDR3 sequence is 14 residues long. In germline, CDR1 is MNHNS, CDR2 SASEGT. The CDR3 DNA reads TGTGCCAGCAGTGAAGCGCGTGATAGATACGGCTACACCTTC. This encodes CASSEARDRYGYTF.

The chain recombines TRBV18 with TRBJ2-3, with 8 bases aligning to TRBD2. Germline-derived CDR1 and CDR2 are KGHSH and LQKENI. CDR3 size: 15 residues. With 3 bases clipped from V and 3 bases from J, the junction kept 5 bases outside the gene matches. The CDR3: CASSPELAATDTQYF. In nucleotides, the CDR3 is TGTGCCAGCTCACCGGAACTAGCGGCGACAGATACGCAGTATTTT.

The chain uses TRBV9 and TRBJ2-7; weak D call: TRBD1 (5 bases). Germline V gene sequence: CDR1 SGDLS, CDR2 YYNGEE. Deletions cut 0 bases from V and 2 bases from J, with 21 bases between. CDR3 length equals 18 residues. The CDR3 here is CASSVEPPKGHPPYEQYF. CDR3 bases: TGTGCCAGCAGCGTAGAGCCCCCCAAGGGGCACCCCCCCTACGAGCAGTACTTC. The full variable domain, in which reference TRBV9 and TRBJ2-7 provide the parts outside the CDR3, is DSGVTQTPKHLITATGQRVTLRCSPRSGDLSVYWYQQSLDQGLQFLIQYYNGEERAKGNILERFSAQQFPDLHSELNLSSLELGDSALYFCASSVEPPKGHPPYEQYFGPGTRLTVT.

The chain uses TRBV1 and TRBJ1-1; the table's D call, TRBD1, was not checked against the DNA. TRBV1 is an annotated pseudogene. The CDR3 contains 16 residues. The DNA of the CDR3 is TGCACCAGCAGCCAAGAGACAGGGCCCATGAACACTGAAGCTTTCTTT. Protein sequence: CTSSQETGPMNTEAFF.

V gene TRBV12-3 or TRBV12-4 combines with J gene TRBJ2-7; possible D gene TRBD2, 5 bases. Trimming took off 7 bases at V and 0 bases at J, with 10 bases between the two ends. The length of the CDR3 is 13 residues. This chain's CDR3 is CASKLGSSYEQYF. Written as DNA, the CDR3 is TGTGCCAGCAAACTGGGGAGCTCCTACGAGCAGTACTTC.

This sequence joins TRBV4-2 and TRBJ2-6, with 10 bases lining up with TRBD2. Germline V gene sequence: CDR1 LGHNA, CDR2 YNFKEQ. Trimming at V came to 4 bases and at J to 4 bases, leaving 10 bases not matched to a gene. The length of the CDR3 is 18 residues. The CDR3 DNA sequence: TGTGCCAGCAGCCGCGTCCCGGGACTAGCGACCGGGGCCAACGTCCTGACTTTC. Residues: CASSRVPGLATGANVLTF.

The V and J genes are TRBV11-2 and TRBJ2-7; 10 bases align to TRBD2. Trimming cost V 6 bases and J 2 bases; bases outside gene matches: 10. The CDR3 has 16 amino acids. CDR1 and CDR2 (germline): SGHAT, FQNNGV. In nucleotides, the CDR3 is TGTGCCAGCAGTTCCCTTAGCGGGGGGTATCCCTACGAGCAGTACTTC. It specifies CASSSLSGGYPYEQYF. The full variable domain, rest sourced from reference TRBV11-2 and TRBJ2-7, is EAGVAQSPRYKIIEKRQSVAFWCNPISGHATLYWYQQILGQGPKLLIQFQNNGVVDDSQLPKDRFSAERLKGVDSTLKIQPAKLEDSAVYLCASSSLSGGYPYEQYFGPGTRLTVT.

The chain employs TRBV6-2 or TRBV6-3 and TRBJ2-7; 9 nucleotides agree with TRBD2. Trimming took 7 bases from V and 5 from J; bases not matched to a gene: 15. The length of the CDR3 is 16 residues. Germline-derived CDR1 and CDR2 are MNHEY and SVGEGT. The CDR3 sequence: CASTPRLAGPGDEQYF. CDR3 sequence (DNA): TGTGCCAGCACCCCCCGGCTAGCGGGGCCCGGGGACGAGCAGTACTTC.

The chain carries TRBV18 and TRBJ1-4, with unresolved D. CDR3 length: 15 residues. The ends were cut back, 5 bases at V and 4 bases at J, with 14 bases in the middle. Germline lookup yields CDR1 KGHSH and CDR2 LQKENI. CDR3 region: CASSFTGNSNEKLFF. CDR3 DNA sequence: TGTGCCAGCTCATTCACCGGGAACAGTAATGAAAAACTGTTTTTT.

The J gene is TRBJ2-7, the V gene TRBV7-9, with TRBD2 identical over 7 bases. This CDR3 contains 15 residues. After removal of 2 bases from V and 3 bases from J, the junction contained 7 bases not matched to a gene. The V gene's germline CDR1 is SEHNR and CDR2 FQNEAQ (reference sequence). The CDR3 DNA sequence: TGTGCCAGCAGCTTATCGGGGACGGGGGGCTACGAGCAGTACTTC. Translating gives CASSLSGTGGYEQYF.

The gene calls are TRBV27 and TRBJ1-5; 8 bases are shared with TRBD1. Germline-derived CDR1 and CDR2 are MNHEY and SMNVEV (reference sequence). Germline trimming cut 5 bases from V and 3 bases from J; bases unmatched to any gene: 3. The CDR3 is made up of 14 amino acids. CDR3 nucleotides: TGTGCCAGCAGTGGACAGGGCCCCAATCAGCCCCAGCATTTT. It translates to CASSGQGPNQPQHF.

The CDR3 coding sequence is TGTGCCAGCAGCGGTGGAGCAGGGACCGGGGAGCTGTTTTTT. Translating it yields CASSGGAGTGELFF. V and J are TRBV7-9 and TRBJ2-2; a weak D match, TRBD1 (5 bases). V lost 5 bases and J 5 bases, leaving 12 bases between the germline ends. CDR1 is SEHNR, CDR2 FQNEAQ, per germline (reference sequence). This CDR3 is 14 amino acids long. Based on the CDR3 plus reference TRBV7-9 and TRBJ2-2, the full variable domain is DTGVSQNPRHKITKRGQNVTFRCDPISEHNRLYWYRQTLGQGPEFLTYFQNEAQLEKSRLLSDRFSAERPKGSFSTLEIQRTEQGDSAMYLCASSGGAGTGELFFGEGSRLTVL.

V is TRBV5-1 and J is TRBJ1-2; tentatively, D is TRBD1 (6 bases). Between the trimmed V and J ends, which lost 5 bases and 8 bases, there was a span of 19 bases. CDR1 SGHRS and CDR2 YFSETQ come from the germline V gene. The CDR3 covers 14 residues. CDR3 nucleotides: TGCGCCAGCAGTTTAGCAGCCGGCCAGGGGGGCTACACCTTC. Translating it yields CASSLAAGQGGYTF.

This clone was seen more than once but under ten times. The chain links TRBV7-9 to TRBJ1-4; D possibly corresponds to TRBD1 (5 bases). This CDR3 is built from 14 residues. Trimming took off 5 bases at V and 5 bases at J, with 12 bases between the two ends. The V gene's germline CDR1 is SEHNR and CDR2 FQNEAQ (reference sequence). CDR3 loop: CASSPDSFNEKLFF. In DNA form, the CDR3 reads TGTGCCAGCAGCCCAGACAGCTTCAATGAAAAACTGTTTTTT.

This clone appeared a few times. CDR3 loop: CSARTGSSYNEQFF. For the CDR3, the DNA is TGCAGCGCTCGTACGGGAAGCTCCTACAATGAGCAGTTCTTC. The J gene is TRBJ2-1, the V gene TRBV29-1; TRBD2 is a possible D gene (5 bases). CDR1 is SQVTM and CDR2 is ANQGSEA in the germline V gene. V was cut by 7 bases and J by 0 bases, with 13 bases left in between. The CDR3 has 14 residues.

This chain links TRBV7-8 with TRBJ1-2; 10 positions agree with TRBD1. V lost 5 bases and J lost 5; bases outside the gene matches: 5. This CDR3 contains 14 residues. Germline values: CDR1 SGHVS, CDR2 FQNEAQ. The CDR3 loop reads CASSRRQGAYGYTF. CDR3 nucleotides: TGTGCCAGCAGCCGTAGACAGGGGGCGTATGGCTACACCTTC.

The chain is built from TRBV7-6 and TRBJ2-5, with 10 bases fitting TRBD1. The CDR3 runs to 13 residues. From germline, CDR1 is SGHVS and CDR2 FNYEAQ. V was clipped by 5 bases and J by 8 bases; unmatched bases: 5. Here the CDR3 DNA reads TGTGCCAGCAGCCCGCGGACAGGGGGTACCCAGTACTTC. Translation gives CASSPRTGGTQYF.

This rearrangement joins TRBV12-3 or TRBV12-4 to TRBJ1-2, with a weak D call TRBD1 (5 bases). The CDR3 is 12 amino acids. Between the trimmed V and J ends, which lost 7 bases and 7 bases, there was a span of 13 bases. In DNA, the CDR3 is TGTGCCAGCACTTTGGGAGGGGTTGGCTACACCTTC. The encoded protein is CASTLGGVGYTF.